The 8 T cell receptor beta chains in this list originate from one sample, sequenced in a study of response to subunit inactivated influenza vaccine. TCRdb redid the calling of the RT-PCR reads with MiXCR, one entry per CDR3 protein. The sample shows under 200,000 distinct CDR3 sequences, roughly 12% of them seen only once. These same records also appear under a second study, on T cells expressing NK-cell markers. That work states: It was by 5'RACE template switching with UMIs that TCR beta cDNA was made.

Here the sequenced sample was CD8+ T cells sorted from PBMCs, taken about 13 days after vaccination. The receptors originated from a man aged 45-65 years who received an inactivated influenza vaccine.

The chain joins TRBV9 to TRBJ2-3; 7 nucleotides line up with TRBD1. The CDR3 covers 15 residues. Per germline, CDR1 SGDLS and CDR2 YYNGEE. Unmatched junction bases numbered 2, after V lost 1 base and J lost 0 bases. The CDR3 region is CASSVRDRSTDTQYF. The CDR3 DNA is TGTGCCAGCAGCGTACGGGACAGAAGCACAGATACGCAGTATTTT.

The chain uses TRBV27 and TRBJ2-1; tentatively, D is TRBD1 (5 bases). Germline assignment: CDR1 MNHEY and CDR2 SMNVEV (reference sequence). The CDR3 runs to 14 residues. The germline V and J ends were trimmed by 4 bases and 4 bases, with 11 bases remaining between them. CDR3 amino acids: CASSSTAIYNEQFF. DNA for the CDR3: TGTGCCAGCAGTTCGACAGCTATTTACAATGAGCAGTTCTTC.

The chain has TRBV19 and TRBJ1-5, with a tentative D call TRBD1 (6 bases). The CDR3 spans 15 residues. Germline V gene sequence: CDR1 LNHDA, CDR2 SQIVND (reference sequence). Trimming shortened V by 2 bases and J by 2 bases, and 10 bases separated the two germline ends. The CDR3 DNA is TGTGCCAGTAGTATAACAGGGCTGGGCAATCAGCCCCAGCATTTT. Residues: CASSITGLGNQPQHF.

V gene TRBV4-3 combines with J gene TRBJ1-4; D uncertain. V lost 0 bases to trimming and J lost 9 bases, with 17 bases between them. Germline V gene sequence: CDR1 LGHNA, CDR2 YSLEER. This CDR3 has 16 amino acids. As DNA, the CDR3 is TGCGCCAGCAGCCAAGATCGGGCAGATCCCATCCAAAAACTGTTTTTT. Translated, it gives CASSQDRADPIQKLFF.

The chain carries TRBV7-6 and TRBJ1-3; no firm D call. In germline, CDR1 is SGHVS, CDR2 FNYEAQ. Trimming cost V 4 bases and J 4 bases, with 14 bases left between them. The CDR3 length is 15 residues. CDR3 amino acids: CASSSRTAKGNTIYF. CDR3 sequence (DNA): TGTGCCAGCAGCTCGCGGACTGCCAAGGGAAACACCATATATTTT. Full variable domain (missing parts from reference TRBV7-6 and TRBJ1-3): GAGVSQSPRYKVTKRGQDVALRCDPISGHVSLYWYRQALGQGPEFLTYFNYEAQQDKSGLPNDRFSAERPEGSISTLTIQRTEQRDSAMYRCASSSRTAKGNTIYFGEGSWLTVV.

The V and J genes are TRBV4-3 and TRBJ1-2; D gene ambiguous. CDR3 length equals 17 residues. Germline CDR1 reads LGHNA; CDR2 reads YSLEER. The V gene lost 0 bases and the J gene lost 6 bases, with 20 bases spanning the gap. The chain's CDR3 is CASSQEGSAVTGHGYTF. In nucleotides, the CDR3 is TGCGCCAGCAGCCAAGAAGGATCGGCAGTGACCGGGCATGGCTACACCTTC.

On this clonotype itself: Just one base apart from a much larger clone, this may be a read error. This sequence joins TRBV3-1 and TRBJ2-1, with 13 bases that match TRBD2. The CDR3 runs 19 residues. Losses at the gene ends were 1 base for V and 9 bases for J; bases not matched to a gene: 15. From germline, CDR1 is LGHDT and CDR2 YNNKEL (reference sequence). This chain's CDR3 is CASSQGGELAGGPFIEQFF. In nucleotides, the CDR3 is TGTGCCAGCAGCCAAGGCGGGGAACTAGCGGGAGGGCCTTTCATTGAGCAGTTCTTC.

This clonotype was detected a few times. The genes are TRBV11-2 and TRBJ1-4; D is unclear. Trimming removed 5 bases from V and 0 bases from J, with 10 bases in between. The V gene's germline CDR1 is SGHAT and CDR2 FQNNGV. The CDR3 is 15 amino acids. CDR3 nucleotides: TGTGCCAGCAGCACCCTGCCTACAACTAATGAAAAACTGTTTTTT. It yields the protein CASSTLPTTNEKLFF.